This T cell receptor beta chain was captured in a study of shared clonotypes between healthy human individuals. Study background: Every donor yielded three CD4 naive, three CD4 memory, two CD8 naive and one CD8 memory plate.

Negatively enriched CD4+ T cells were divided by CD45RA into naive and memory. As for this clone: No antigen is known for it.

Study-level findings and limits: The small donor group covered limited genetic and exposure diversity.

Repertoires were generated with immunoSEQ multiplex PCR, while TCRdb's copy carries only in-frame clones and drops some. Here the sample spans about 1,500,000 clones, roughly 96% being singletons. Unmatched junction bases numbered 2, after V lost 4 bases and J lost 0 bases. Germline CDR1 SGHDN, CDR2 FVKESK. This CDR3 spans 14 amino acids. This receptor was obtained from a man under 40 in good health. What was sequenced was naive CD4+ T cells sorted from blood. Subset meaning: CD45RA+ positively selected. The V and J genes are TRBV14 and TRBJ2-7; TRBD1 matches at 8 bases. The CDR3 region has the DNA TGTGCCAGCAGCCCCAGGGGGCACTCCTACGAGCAGTACTTC. Its protein product is CASSPRGHSYEQYF.